The 18 T cell receptor beta chains reported below all come from one sample, sequenced in a study of CD8+ T cells in alopecia areata. Markers used for sorting pooled cutaneous lymph node cells were CD4, CD8alpha, NKG2D, NKG2ACE and others. Extracted from the samples, RNA was reverse transcribed into cDNA to serve as the sequencing template. Libraries were prepared by immunoSEQ multiplex PCR; TCRdb keeps only in-frame clonotypes and omits some of them. The specimen has roughly 260,000 clones, none found just once. Sequenced input: CD4+ T cells sorted from a lymph node. Receptors were obtained from a C3H/HeJ mouse with alopecia areata. This strain has MHC haplotype H2-k.

Concerning this clone itself: Gene labels here are mouse ones. The observed sequence ends 4 residues before the CDR3 terminus, with the missing tail filled in from the germline J gene. The chain couples TRBV1 to TRBJ1-1; TRBD1 aligns across 7 bases. The germline V gene encodes CDR1 NSQYPW and CDR2 LRSPGD (reference sequence). The trim removed 4 bases at V and 0 bases at J, leaving 8 bases unmatched. The CDR3 length is 16 residues. The chain's CDR3 is CTCSGSTGTANTEVFF. The DNA read from the CDR3 is TGCACCTGCAGTGGTAGCACCGGGACAGCAAACACA.

As to this clone: A much larger clone differs by one base, so this may be a read error. Gene names refer to mouse genes. Read data end 4 residues before the CDR3 end; the end is taken from the germline J gene. V usage is TRBV19 and J usage is TRBJ1-1; 9 bases match TRBD1. CDR3 length: 12 residues. Germline trimming cut 6 bases from V and 4 bases from J; bases unmatched to any gene: 1. Per germline, CDR1 FNHDT and CDR2 SITEND (reference sequence). CDR3 bases read: TGTGCCAGCAAGGACAGGGGCACA. It codes for CASKDRGT. The full CDR3 reads CASKDRGTEVFF.

This clone came up a few times. Germline and genes: mouse. Sequencing ends 4 residues short of the CDR3 end; the germline J gene provides the rest. The chain employs TRBV13-1 and TRBJ1-1; 9 bases are a match to TRBD1. Germline loops: CDR1 NSHNY, CDR2 SYGAGN. This CDR3 is 13 amino acids long. V dropped 3 bases and J dropped 4; count of bases not matched to a gene: 1. CDR3 bases read: TGTGCCAGCAGTGGGGACAGGGCCACA. Protein sequence: CASSGDRAT. The whole CDR3 region reads CASSGDRATEVFF.

This clone was seen more than once but under ten times. Germline and genes here are mouse. The read falls 4 residues short of the CDR3 end, and the missing part is taken from the germline J gene. The chain couples TRBV13-2 to TRBJ2-3; 7 bases align to TRBD1. CDR1 is NNHNN and CDR2 is SYGAGS in the germline V gene (reference sequence). The ends lost 1 base at V and 1 base at J; junction bases unmatched: 9. This CDR3 is built from 17 residues. CDR3 in amino acids: CASGDPRRGNGAETLYF. The sequenced part of the CDR3 DNA is TGTGCCAGCGGTGATCCCCGCAGGGGGAATGGTGCAGAA.

As concerns this clone: Gene labels here are mouse ones. The read ends 4 residues early relative to the CDR3; the germline J gene fills the gap. V and J are TRBV19 and TRBJ2-7; 7 nucleotides align to TRBD1. The CDR3 contains 15 residues. After removal of 4 bases from V and 3 bases from J, the junction contained 10 bases not matched to a gene. Germline assignment: CDR1 FNHDT and CDR2 SITEND (reference sequence). CDR3 in amino acids: CASSPNRGGIYEQYF. The DNA read from the CDR3 is TGTGCCAGCAGTCCCAACAGGGGAGGAATCTAT.

This clone was found a few times. The gene names given are mouse names. The read terminates 3 residues before the CDR3 end, so the remaining end is supplied by the germline J gene. Other DNA sequences within the sample encode an identical CDR3. The chain carries TRBV19 and TRBJ1-6; no clear D. TRBJ1-6 is an ORF; its function is uncertain. The CDR3 length is 12 residues. Germline CDR1 reads FNHDT; CDR2 reads SITEND (reference sequence). V lost 2 bases, J lost 7 bases, and 4 bases lay in between. The covered CDR3 bases are TGTGCCAGCAGTATTTGGAATTCGCCC. This sequence encodes CASSIWNSP. The whole CDR3 is CASSIWNSPLYF.

This clone was observed a few times. The listed genes are named as in mouse. The read stops 4 residues short of the end of the CDR3; the missing end is completed from the germline J gene. This specimen includes other DNA sequences encoding the same CDR3. The chain combines TRBV13-1 with TRBJ2-2; the D is unclear. Germline-derived CDR1 and CDR2 are NSHNY and SYGAGN. The CDR3 covers 14 residues. V lost 3 bases and J 1 base, leaving 7 bases between the germline ends. Incomplete CDR3 DNA: TGTGCCAGCAGTGCCACAGAAAACACCGGG. Protein sequence: CASSATENTG. The CDR3 in full is CASSATENTGQLYF.

Only a few counts were recorded for this clone. Gene labels here are mouse ones. The read falls 4 residues short of the CDR3 end, and the missing part is taken from the germline J gene. The same CDR3 arises from other DNA sequences in this sample as well. The V and J genes are TRBV19 and TRBJ2-4, with D tentatively TRBD1 (5 bases). The germline V gene has CDR1 FNHDT and CDR2 SITEND (reference sequence). This CDR3 has 14 amino acids. V lost 4 bases and J 0 bases, leaving 9 bases between the germline ends. This CDR3 is CASSPRQSQNTLYF. Partial CDR3 DNA: TGTGCCAGCAGTCCCCGACAGAGTCAAAAC.

This clone has more than one count but fewer than ten. Mouse gene names and germline throughout. Sequencing ends 4 residues short of the CDR3 end; the germline J gene provides the rest. The V call is TRBV19, the J call TRBJ2-5, with TRBD2 matching over 11 bases. The ends lost 7 bases at V and 2 bases at J; junction bases unmatched: 6. Germline V gene data show CDR1 as FNHDT and CDR2 as SITEND (reference sequence). This CDR3 is built from 15 residues. CDR3 bases read: TGTGCCAGCGCGATGACTGGGGGGGGCCAAGAC. Encoded protein: CASAMTGGGQD. The CDR3 in its entirety is CASAMTGGGQDTQYF.

This clone was detected ten times or more. Mouse names are used for the genes. The CDR3 end is not reached by the read, which stops 4 residues before it; the germline J gene fills it in. The chain links TRBV13-3 to TRBJ1-2, with 7 bases matching TRBD1. This CDR3 region has 15 residues. Trimming removed 2 bases from V and 0 bases from J; junction bases left unmatched: 4. Germline V gene lookup returns CDR1 NNHDY and CDR2 SYVADS. The CDR3 bases that were read are TGTGCCAGCAGTGACCGGGACAGTGCAAACTCC. Protein product: CASSDRDSANS. The whole CDR3 region reads CASSDRDSANSDYTF.

Only a few counts were recorded for this clone. Mouse gene names and germline throughout. Read data end 4 residues before the CDR3 end; the end is taken from the germline J gene. The chain uses TRBV13-3 and TRBJ1-2; D is perhaps TRBD1 (6 bases). Germline V gene sequence: CDR1 NNHDY, CDR2 SYVADS. V shed 0 bases and J shed 0 bases, with 9 bases lying between them. CDR3 length: 15 amino acids. This CDR3 is CASSDGTDANSDYTF. The CDR3 bases that were read are TGTGCCAGCAGTGATGGGACAGATGCAAACTCC.

Points on this clone: Gene names denote mouse genes. The observed sequence ends 4 residues before the CDR3 terminus, with the missing tail filled in from the germline J gene. Other DNA sequences within the sample encode an identical CDR3. The chain joins TRBV19 to TRBJ2-3; 7 bases match TRBD1. V dropped 4 bases and J dropped 1; count of bases not matched to a gene: 6. The germline V gene has CDR1 FNHDT and CDR2 SITEND (reference sequence). The CDR3 totals 15 residues. The CDR3 loop reads CASSRQGPGAETLYF. The sequenced part of the CDR3 DNA is TGTGCCAGCAGTCGACAGGGACCTGGTGCAGAA.

This clone has only a few counts. Gene names are mouse gene names. The missing CDR3 end, 4 residues past where the read stops, is filled in from the germline J gene. The identical CDR3 is also encoded by other nucleotide sequences in the sample. This chain connects TRBV5 to TRBJ2-3; TRBD2 agrees at 7 bases. From germline, CDR1 is LGHNA and CDR2 YNLKQL (reference sequence). This CDR3 comprises 15 residues. V was clipped by 0 bases and J by 2 bases; unmatched bases: 2. The sequenced part of the CDR3 DNA is TGTGCCAGCAGCCAAGATGGGGGGTCTGCAGAA. This translates into CASSQDGGSAE. The whole CDR3 reads CASSQDGGSAETLYF.

This clone turned up a few times. Genes and germline come from the mouse. The sequence runs out 4 residues before the end of the CDR3; the remainder is reconstructed from the germline J gene. The rearrangement joins TRBV19 to TRBJ2-3, with 10 positions matching TRBD2. V was pared by 3 bases and J by 3 bases, with 4 bases of the junction left unmatched. CDR1 FNHDT and CDR2 SITEND come from the germline V gene (reference sequence). CDR3 length equals 15 residues. CDR3 protein: CASSRGLGPAETLYF. The sequenced CDR3 bases are TGTGCCAGCAGTAGGGGACTGGGGCCCGCAGAA.

On this clone: Gene names denote mouse genes. Read sequence stops 4 residues before the CDR3 end, and the germline J gene provides the missing end. The gene calls are TRBV13-3 and TRBJ2-5, with TRBD2 identical over 11 bases. J lost 2 bases, V lost 3 bases, and 2 bases had no gene match. CDR1 and CDR2 from the germline V gene are NNHDY and SYVADS. The CDR3 consists of 15 residues. CDR3 DNA, as far as it was read: TGTGCCAGCAGTGGGGACTGGGGGATCCAAGAC. Protein sequence: CASSGDWGIQD. The whole CDR3 is CASSGDWGIQDTQYF.

This clone was seen a handful of times. Germline and genes: mouse. With the read ending 4 residues before the CDR3 end, the germline J gene is used to fill in that end. The gene calls are TRBV21 and TRBJ1-2; 7 bases agree with TRBD1. TRBV21 carries the ORF label, with uncertain function. The CDR3 is 14 amino acids. Unmatched junction bases numbered 4, after V lost 5 bases and J lost 1 base. The CDR3 reads CASSLTGKNSDYTF. CDR3 DNA (partial): TGTGCTAGCAGTTTGACAGGGAAAAACTCC.

This clone was counted at least ten times. Mouse gene names apply. The CDR3 extends 4 residues past the end of the read, so its final part is completed from the germline J gene. The sample contains more than one DNA sequence encoding this CDR3. The V gene is TRBV1, the J gene TRBJ2-2; D gene uncertain. Per the germline V gene, CDR1 is NSQYPW and CDR2 is LRSPGD (reference sequence). This CDR3 has 14 amino acids. Trimming took off 1 base at V and 0 bases at J, with 3 bases between the two ends. The part of the CDR3 DNA that was read is TGCACCTGCAGTGCAGGTACAAACACCGGG. Its translation is CTCSAGTNTG. The whole CDR3 protein is CTCSAGTNTGQLYF.

This clone turned up a few times. Gene names denote mouse genes. Read sequence stops 4 residues before the CDR3 end, and the germline J gene provides the missing end. This chain uses TRBV1 with TRBJ2-3, with 11 nucleotides matching TRBD2. CDR3 length: 15 residues. J lost 2 bases, V lost 4 bases, and 2 bases had no gene match. CDR1 and CDR2 (germline): NSQYPW, LRSPGD (reference sequence). The sequenced part of the CDR3 DNA is TGCACCTGCAGTGGGACTGGGGGGTTTGCAGAA. Translated, it gives CTCSGTGGFAE. The full CDR3 protein reads CTCSGTGGFAETLYF. Full variable domain (outside the CDR3, taken from reference TRBV1 and TRBJ2-3): VTLLEQNPRWRLVPRGQAVNLRCILKNSQYPWMSWYQQDLQKQLQWLFTLRSPGDKEVKSLPGADYLATRVTDTELRLQVANMSQGRTLYCTCSGTGGFAETLYFGSGTRLTVL.